This entry lists 22 T cell receptor beta chains sequenced from one sample in a study of T cells in Graves' hyperthyroidism and ophthalmopathy. The source material, RNA transcripts, was used to amplify TCR beta CDR3 regions. Initially, a first-round RT-PCR of the TCR CDR3 employed the HTBI primer set. From the multiplex PCR reads, TCRdb called clonotypes with MiXCR, one entry per CDR3 protein. Among hundreds of thousands of distinct CDR3 sequences listed, under 15% were seen once. The specimen was blood. These TCRs come from a woman in her forties with Graves' ophthalmopathy.

V is TRBV27 and J is TRBJ1-5, with D possibly matching TRBD1 (5 bases). This CDR3 region has 15 residues. The V end was cut by 3 bases, the J end by 3 bases, with 12 bases between. Germline V gene lookup returns CDR1 MNHEY and CDR2 SMNVEV (reference sequence). CDR3 in amino acids: CASSFGRGANQPQHF. In nucleotides, the CDR3 is TGTGCCAGCAGTTTCGGGAGGGGCGCCAATCAGCCCCAGCATTTT.

This clonotype was picked up a small number of times. The CDR3 DNA is TGTGCCAGCAGCTCGGTGGCCGGGACAGGCCACACTGAAGCTTTCTTT. It encodes CASSSVAGTGHTEAFF. This rearrangement joins TRBV11-2 to TRBJ1-1; 8 nucleotides line up with TRBD1. Germline V gene data show CDR1 as SGHAT and CDR2 as FQNNGV. The CDR3 runs 16 residues. J lost 3 bases, V lost 4 bases, and 10 bases had no gene match.

This clonotype was seen only a few times. The CDR3 DNA reads TGTGCCACCACTGGACAGGGGGGAACCGGGGAGCTGTTTTTT. Translated, it gives CATTGQGGTGELFF. The chain links TRBV24-1 to TRBJ2-2, with 10 bases that match TRBD1. Germline CDR1 reads KGHDR; CDR2 reads SFDVKD. Trimming took 8 bases from V and 5 from J; bases not matched to a gene: 4. CDR3 length equals 14 residues.

This clonotype was found many times. The genes are TRBV28 and TRBJ2-4; TRBD2 is a possible D gene (6 bases). Germline V lookup: CDR1 MDHEN, CDR2 SYDVKM. CDR3 length: 18 amino acids. V lost 3 bases and J 1 base, leaving 19 bases between the germline ends. CDR3 sequence (DNA): TGTGCCAGCAGTTTCATCGGGAGTGGACCCGATGCCAAAAACATTCAGTACTTC. It is translated as CASSFIGSGPDAKNIQYF.

This clonotype was seen many times. The V gene is TRBV7-2, the J gene TRBJ2-7; tentative D call: TRBD1 (6 bases). The V end was cut by 5 bases, the J end by 2 bases, with 13 bases between. CDR3 size: 14 residues. The germline CDR1 and CDR2 sequences are SGHTA and FQGNSA. CDR3 nucleotide sequence: TGTGCCAGCAGCCCATCGTGGACAGCCTACGAGCAGTACTTC. Translated: CASSPSWTAYEQYF.

This clonotype has ten or more counts. The V gene is TRBV5-1, the J gene TRBJ2-7; D call uncertain. Germline assignment: CDR1 SGHRS and CDR2 YFSETQ. Trimming removed 0 bases from V and 3 bases from J, with 13 bases in between. This CDR3 has 15 residues. In DNA form, the CDR3 reads TGCGCCAGCAGCTTGGGGGGATCTGGCTACTACGAGCAGTACTTC. The encoded protein is CASSLGGSGYYEQYF.

There are many counts of this clonotype. The rearrangement joins TRBV4-1 to TRBJ2-7; D is unresolved. Germline-derived CDR1 and CDR2 are MGHRA and YSYEKL. The CDR3 is made up of 13 amino acids. Trimming left V 0 bases short and J 2 bases short, with 5 bases between. CDR3 residues: CASSQDETYEQYF. The CDR3 nucleotides are TGCGCCAGCAGCCAAGACGAGACCTACGAGCAGTACTTC.

This sequence joins TRBV6-1 and TRBJ1-1; no reliable D call. Trimming took 2 bases from V and 0 from J, leaving 16 bases between them. This CDR3 contains 17 residues. CDR1 is MNHNS and CDR2 is SASEGT in the germline V gene. CDR3: CASSERFLSGVNTEAFF. In DNA form, the CDR3 reads TGTGCCAGCAGTGAACGATTTCTGTCAGGTGTGAACACTGAAGCTTTCTTT.

The sample holds many counts of this clonotype. The chain uses TRBV7-8 and TRBJ2-7; maybe TRBD1 (5 bases). This CDR3 is built from 15 residues. V was cut by 4 bases and J by 2 bases, with 15 bases left in between. CDR1 and CDR2 (germline): SGHVS, FQNEAQ. The CDR3: CASSSEVGHPYEQYF. CDR3 coding DNA: TGTGCCAGCAGCTCTGAAGTTGGACATCCCTACGAGCAGTACTTC.

In this sample, this clonotype turned up many times. The genes are TRBV2 and TRBJ2-7; D is undetermined. The CDR3 length is 15 residues. The germline V gene encodes CDR1 SNHLY and CDR2 FYNNEI. Trimming removed 3 bases from V and 0 bases from J, with 12 bases in between. For the CDR3, the DNA is TGTGCCAGCAGTGATGCGACCAGGAGCTCCTACGAGCAGTACTTC. This encodes CASSDATRSSYEQYF.

This clonotype has a handful of counts. The chain carries TRBV28 and TRBJ1-1; a weak D match, TRBD1 (6 bases). This CDR3 region has 13 residues. Germline CDR1 is MDHEN and CDR2 is SYDVKM. V was trimmed by 4 bases and J by 6 bases, leaving 12 bases between them. The DNA of the CDR3 is TGTGCCAGCAGTTATCCACAGGGTGCTGAAGCTTTCTTT. It translates to CASSYPQGAEAFF.

In this sample, this clonotype turned up many times. The chain is built from TRBV20-1 and TRBJ2-7, with TRBD2 matching over 8 bases. The CDR3 is 13 residues long. Germline V lookup: CDR1 DFQATT, CDR2 SNEGSKA (reference sequence). V lost 3 bases, J lost 2 bases, and 3 bases stayed unmatched. CDR3 nucleotide sequence: TGCAGTGCTAGCAGCGGGGGCACCTACGAGCAGTACTTC. Translating it yields CSASSGGTYEQYF.

The sample holds many counts of this clonotype. J is TRBJ2-4 and V is TRBV12-3 or TRBV12-4; D gene unclear. This CDR3 contains 12 residues. The V gene lost 2 bases and the J gene lost 12 bases, with 11 bases spanning the gap. The CDR3 nucleotides read TGTGCCAGCAGTTTACCCCCGACGGCTCAGTACTTC. Translation: CASSLPPTAQYF.

This clonotype was seen at least ten times. The chain carries TRBV6-1 and TRBJ2-4; D unresolved. Trimming left V 6 bases short and J 0 bases short, with 12 bases between. Germline lookup yields CDR1 MNHNS and CDR2 SASEGT. The CDR3 is 15 amino acids. The DNA of the CDR3 is TGTGCCAGCAGAACAGTTATCCTAGCCAAAAACATTCAGTACTTC. It yields the protein CASRTVILAKNIQYF.

This clonotype was recorded many times. The J gene is TRBJ2-5, the V gene TRBV7-2; TRBD2 aligns across 7 bases. This CDR3 comprises 16 residues. The germline CDR1 and CDR2 sequences are SGHTA and FQGNSA. Trimming removed 3 bases from V and 3 bases from J; junction bases left unmatched: 10. CDR3 sequence: CASSFVGGGIEETQYF. In DNA, the CDR3 is TGTGCCAGCAGCTTTGTGGGGGGAGGGATTGAAGAGACCCAGTACTTC.

This clonotype was counted a few times. A much more abundant neighbour one base away suggests this may be a read error. J is TRBJ2-7 and V is TRBV6-1; tentatively, D is TRBD1 (5 bases). This CDR3 contains 10 residues. With 6 bases removed from V and 5 bases from J, the gap between germline ends came to 5 bases. Germline lookup yields CDR1 MNHNS and CDR2 SASEGT. CDR3 DNA: TGTGCCAGCAGAGGGGACGAGCAGTACTTC. This translates into CASRGDEQYF.

This clonotype appeared many times. The CDR3 region is CASSITQGRSAGELFF. As DNA, the CDR3 is TGTGCCAGTAGTATAACGCAGGGAAGGTCGGCCGGGGAGCTGTTTTTT. V and J are TRBV19 and TRBJ2-2; the D gene is possibly TRBD1 (5 bases). Germline V gives CDR1 LNHDA, CDR2 SQIVND (reference sequence). V lost 2 bases, J lost 6 bases, and 16 bases lay in between. This CDR3 has 16 amino acids.

The chain combines TRBV7-2 with TRBJ2-5; 7 bases are a match to TRBD1. The CDR3 consists of 13 residues. J was trimmed by 5 bases and V by 5 bases; bases with no gene match: 5. Germline assignment: CDR1 SGHTA and CDR2 FQGNSA. The CDR3 loop is CASSQGTVETQYF. DNA of the CDR3: TGTGCCAGCAGCCAAGGGACAGTGGAGACCCAGTACTTC.

This clonotype came up many times. The chain has TRBV2 and TRBJ2-7, with 8 bases lining up with TRBD1. The J segment lost 2 bases and the V segment lost 6 bases, leaving 6 bases of the junction unmatched. The length of the CDR3 is 14 residues. Germline V lookup: CDR1 SNHLY, CDR2 FYNNEI. The CDR3 region is CASRIGQGTYEQYF. DNA for the CDR3: TGTGCCAGCAGAATAGGACAGGGTACCTACGAGCAGTACTTC.

Ten or more counts support this clonotype. The chain uses TRBV28 and TRBJ1-5; D is undetermined. V lost 4 bases, J lost 5 bases, and 18 bases lay in between. The CDR3 loop spans 16 amino acids. CDR1 and CDR2 (germline): MDHEN, SYDVKM. The CDR3 DNA reads TGTGCCAGCAGTTCTACCGGGCAAGCAGTCGATCAGCCCCAGCATTTT. Translating it yields CASSSTGQAVDQPQHF.

This clonotype was counted a few times. A much larger clone lies one base from this, so it may be a read error. Here the CDR3 omits its conserved ending phenylalanine or tryptophan, so a read error is the likely source. The gene calls are TRBV29-1 and TRBJ2-2; D possibly corresponds to TRBD2 (6 bases). Germline assignment: CDR1 SQVTM and CDR2 ANQGSEA. V lost 3 bases, J lost 4 bases, and 12 bases lay in between. The CDR3 totals 14 residues. In DNA, the CDR3 is TGCAGCGTTGATATGGCGGGATTCACCGGGGAGCTGTTTTCT. Translated: CSVDMAGFTGELFS.

This clonotype has more than one count but fewer than ten. The V call is TRBV12-3 or TRBV12-4, the J call TRBJ2-7; 10 bases line up with TRBD2. The CDR3 runs to 14 residues. The V and J ends lost 5 bases and 7 bases, in that order; junction bases with no gene match: 8. The CDR3, as DNA: TGTGCCAGCAGTGGTACTAGCGGGACTCGGGAGCAGTACTTC. Translated, it gives CASSGTSGTREQYF.